The entry below gives a single T cell receptor (beta chain) sequence along with its context. Trimming pared 1 base from V and 0 bases from J, leaving 6 bases between. Germline CDR1 is KGHSH and CDR2 is LQKENI. The CDR3 has 15 amino acids. This specimen comes from a study of blood T cell repertoires in COVID-19. Across the study: Sites in the United States, Italy and Spain provided acute and convalescent COVID-19 samples.

As originally analysed: How many nucleated cells were present was estimated from reference gene primer amplification. Only in-frame clones appear in the TCRdb table, and some are missing; sequencing was by immunoSEQ multiplex PCR. V and J calls and clone size are given by that table; D and trimming were obtained from the DNA. The sample lists 85,000 to 130,000 clones; approximately 83% were seen once. The receptor was isolated from a woman between 45 and 65 years old who had recovered from COVID-19. The chain recombines TRBV18 with TRBJ1-4; no clear D. Input material: PBMCs or T cells enriched from blood (not recorded which). The CDR3 DNA reads as TGTGCCAGCTCACCACGTCCAGCAACTAATGAAAAACTGTTTTTT. This sequence encodes CASSPRPATNEKLFF.